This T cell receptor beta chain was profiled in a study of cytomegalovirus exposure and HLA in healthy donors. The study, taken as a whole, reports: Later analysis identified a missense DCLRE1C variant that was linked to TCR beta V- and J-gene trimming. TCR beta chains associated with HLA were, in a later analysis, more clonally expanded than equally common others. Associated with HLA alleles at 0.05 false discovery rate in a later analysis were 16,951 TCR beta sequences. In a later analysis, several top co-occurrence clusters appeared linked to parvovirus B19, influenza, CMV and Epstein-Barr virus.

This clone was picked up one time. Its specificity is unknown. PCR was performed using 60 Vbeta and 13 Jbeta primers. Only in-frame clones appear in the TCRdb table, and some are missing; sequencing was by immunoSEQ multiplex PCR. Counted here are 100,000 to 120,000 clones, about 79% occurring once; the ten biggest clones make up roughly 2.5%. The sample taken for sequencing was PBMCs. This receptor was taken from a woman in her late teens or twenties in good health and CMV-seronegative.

The CDR3 is CASSQGARSTDTQYF. The CDR3 region has the DNA TGTGCCAGCAGCCAAGGGGCCCGGAGCACAGATACGCAGTATTTT. V usage is TRBV14 and J usage is TRBJ2-3, with no clear D. Per germline, CDR1 SGHDN and CDR2 FVKESK. V gave up 1 base and J gave up 0 bases, with 8 bases separating them. This CDR3 is 15 amino acids long.